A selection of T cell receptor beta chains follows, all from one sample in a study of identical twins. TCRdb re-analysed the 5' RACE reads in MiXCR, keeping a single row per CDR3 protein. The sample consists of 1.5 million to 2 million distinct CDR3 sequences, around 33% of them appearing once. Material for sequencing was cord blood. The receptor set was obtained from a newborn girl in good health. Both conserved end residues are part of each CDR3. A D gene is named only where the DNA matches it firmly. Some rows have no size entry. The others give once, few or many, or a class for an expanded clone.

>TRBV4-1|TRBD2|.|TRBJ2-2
TGCGCCAGCAGCCATCGACCCGGGGGGACGAACACCGGGGAGCTGTTTTTT
CASSHRPGGTNTGELFF
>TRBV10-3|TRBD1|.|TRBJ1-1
TGTGCCATCAGTGAGCCTTTAACAGGGGGCACTGAAGCTTTCTTT
CAISEPLTGGTEAFF
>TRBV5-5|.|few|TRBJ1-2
TGTGCCAGCACCGCGACACAATATGGCTACACCTTC
CASTATQYGYTF
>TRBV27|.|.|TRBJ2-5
TGTGCCAGCAGTTCGAAAAGACAGGTGCCCCAAGAGACCCAGTCCTTC
CASSSKRQVPQETQSF
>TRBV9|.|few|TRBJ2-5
TGTGCCAGCAGCGTAGTAAAGGAGACCCAGTACTTC
CASSVVKETQYF
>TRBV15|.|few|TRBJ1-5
TGTGCCACCAGCAGTCGACCCTATAGCAATCAGCCCCAGCATTTT
CATSSRPYSNQPQHF
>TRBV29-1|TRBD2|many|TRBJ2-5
TGCAGCGTTGAGGGACTAGCGGATCAAGAGACCCAGTACTTC
CSVEGLADQETQYF
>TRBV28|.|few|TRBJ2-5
TGTGCCAGCAGCAACAACCCGCGTAGGCAAGAGACCCAGTACTTC
CASSNNPRRQETQYF
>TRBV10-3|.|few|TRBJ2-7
TGTGCCATCAGGGGGCCTTCCTACGAGCAGTACTTC
CAIRGPSYEQYF
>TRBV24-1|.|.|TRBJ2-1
TGTGCCACCAGTGATGTCGGGACCCCTTCCTACGATGAGCAGTTCTTC
CATSDVGTPSYDEQFF
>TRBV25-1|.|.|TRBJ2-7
TGTGCCAGCAGCCCCCTGAGGGCACGCGCCTACGAGCAGTACTTC
CASSPLRARAYEQYF
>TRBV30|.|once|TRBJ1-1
TGTGCCTGGACCCTACAGGGGAACACTGAAGCTTTCTTT
CAWTLQGNTEAFF
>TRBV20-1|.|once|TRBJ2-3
TGCAGTGCTAGAGGGGTTCCTTTGGGGCAGTATTTT
CSARGVPLGQYF
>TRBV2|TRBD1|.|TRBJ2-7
TGTGCCAGCAGAGAAGACAGGGGAAGGTCCTACGAGCAGTACTTC
CASREDRGRSYEQYF
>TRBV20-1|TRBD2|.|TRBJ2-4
TGCAGTGCTAGAGAAACTAGCGGGAGGCCCAAAAACATTCAGTACTTC
CSARETSGRPKNIQYF
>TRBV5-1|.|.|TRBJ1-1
TGCGCCAGCAGCTCTCCCTATGGGGGGGCAGGGGACACTGAAGCTTTCTTT
CASSSPYGGAGDTEAFF
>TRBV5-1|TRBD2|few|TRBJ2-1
TGCGCCAGCAGCCAGGGACTAGCGGGGGCCCTCTCCTACAATGAGCAGTTCTTC
CASSQGLAGALSYNEQFF
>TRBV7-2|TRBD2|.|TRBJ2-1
TGTGCCAGCAGCCCTGGACTAGCGGAATCCTACAATGAGCAGTTCTTC
CASSPGLAESYNEQFF
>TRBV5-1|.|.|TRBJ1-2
TGCGCCAGCAGCGCCCGCGGCAGCAGCTATGGCTACACCTTC
CASSARGSSYGYTF
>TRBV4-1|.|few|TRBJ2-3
TGCGCCAGCAGCCAAGTCCTGACTAGGCCCACAGATACGCAGTATTTT
CASSQVLTRPTDTQYF
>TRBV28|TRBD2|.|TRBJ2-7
TGTGCCAGCAGTTTCCTAGCGGCGTCAGCCCTGGGGAACGAGCAGTACTTC
CASSFLAASALGNEQYF
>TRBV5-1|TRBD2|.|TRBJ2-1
TGCGCCAGCAGCTTGCCTAGCGGGGGCCACAATGAGCAGTTCTTC
CASSLPSGGHNEQFF
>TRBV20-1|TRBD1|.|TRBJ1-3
TGCAGTGCTGCCGACAGGGGAGCTGGAAACACCATATATTTT
CSAADRGAGNTIYF
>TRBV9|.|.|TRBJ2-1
TGTGCCAGCACCCTCCGGGGGCCAGGCTCCTACAATGAGCAGTTCTTC
CASTLRGPGSYNEQFF
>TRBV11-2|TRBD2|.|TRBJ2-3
TGTGCCAGCAGCCCCTACGTTGCTAGCGGGGGGCATACGCAGTATTTT
CASSPYVASGGHTQYF
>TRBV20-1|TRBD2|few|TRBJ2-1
TGCAGTGCCCGGACTAGCGCATTACATGAGCAGTTCTTC
CSARTSALHEQFF
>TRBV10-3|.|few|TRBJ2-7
TGTGCCATCAGTGAGTCGATTTTCCACGAGCAGTACTTC
CAISESIFHEQYF
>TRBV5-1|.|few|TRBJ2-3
TGCGCCAGCAGTATGGAAAGGACAGATACGCAGTATTTT
CASSMERTDTQYF
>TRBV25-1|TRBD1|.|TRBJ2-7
TGTGCCAGCGGTGAACTGGACAGGGGAACCTACGAGCAGTACTTC
CASGELDRGTYEQYF
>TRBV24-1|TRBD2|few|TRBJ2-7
TGTGCCAGTCAGGCTAGCGGATCCCCCAAGCAGTACTTC
CASQASGSPKQYF
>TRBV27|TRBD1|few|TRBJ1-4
TGTGCCAGCAGTCGGACAGGGCTAGTGGGGGAAAAACTGTTTTTT
CASSRTGLVGEKLFF
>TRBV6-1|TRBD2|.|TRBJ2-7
TGTGCCAGCAGTGAAGCGACACGAGGAGCGGGGTTCTCCTACGAGCAGTACTTC
CASSEATRGAGFSYEQYF
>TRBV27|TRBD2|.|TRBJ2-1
TGTGCCAGCACTCCGGGACTAGCGTCGAATGAGCAGTTCTTC
CASTPGLASNEQFF
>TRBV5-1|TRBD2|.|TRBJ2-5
TGCGCCAGCACGTTGGGTAGCGGGATCAATGAGCAGTACTTC
CASTLGSGINEQYF
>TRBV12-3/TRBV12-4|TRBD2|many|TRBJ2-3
TGTGCCAGCAGTTTAAGACTAGCGGCCACAGATACGCAGTATTTT
CASSLRLAATDTQYF
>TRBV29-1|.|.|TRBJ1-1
TGCAGCGTTGATGTTTTAACAGCTGAAGCTTTCTTT
CSVDVLTAEAFF
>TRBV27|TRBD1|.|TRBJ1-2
TGTGCCAGCAGTACTACGTCGACAGGGGCGTCTCCTGGCTACACCTTC
CASSTTSTGASPGYTF
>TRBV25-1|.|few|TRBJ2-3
TGTGCCAGCAGTGTGGGGCTTATGGACACAGATACGCAGTATTTT
CASSVGLMDTDTQYF
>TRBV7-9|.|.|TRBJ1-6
TGTGCCAGCAGCCTGGACAGTCTCGGGCGTAATTCACCCCTCCACTTT
CASSLDSLGRNSPLHF
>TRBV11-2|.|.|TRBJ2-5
TGTGCCAGCAGCTTAGATCGTAACCCAGGCAGGCAGACCCAGTACTTC
CASSLDRNPGRQTQYF
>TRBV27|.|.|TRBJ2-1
TGTGCCAGCGGCGAGTCAGTAAGGCCCAACAATGAGCAGTTCTTC
CASGESVRPNNEQFF
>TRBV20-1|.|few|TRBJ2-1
TGCAGTGCTAGACAGTGGGACTGGGCCTACAATGAGCAGTTCTTC
CSARQWDWAYNEQFF
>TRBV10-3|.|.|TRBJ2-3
TGTGCCATCAGTAGCTACTCGTCCTACGCAGATACGCAGTATTTT
CAISSYSSYADTQYF
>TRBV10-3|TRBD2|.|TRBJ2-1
TGTGCCATCAGGCGACTAGCGGGGTCGGATGAGCAGTTCTTC
CAIRRLAGSDEQFF
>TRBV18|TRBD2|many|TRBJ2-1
TGTGCCAGCAGTCCCCTAGCGGGAGACCCTTACAATGAGCAGTTCTTC
CASSPLAGDPYNEQFF
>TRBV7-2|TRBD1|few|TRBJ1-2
TGTGCCAGCAGCTCCACAGGGGTAGATGGCTACACCTTC
CASSSTGVDGYTF
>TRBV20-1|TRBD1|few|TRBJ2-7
TGCAGTGCTAGCCGGACAGGGGACGAGCAGTACTTC
CSASRTGDEQYF
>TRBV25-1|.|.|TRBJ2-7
TGTGCCAGCAGTCGCAGGGGTTTCTCCTACGAGCAGTACTTC
CASSRRGFSYEQYF
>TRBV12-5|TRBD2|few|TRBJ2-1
TGTGCTAGTGGTTTGGGGACTAGCGGGGTTAATGAGCAGTTCTTC
CASGLGTSGVNEQFF
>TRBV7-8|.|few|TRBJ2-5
TGTGCCAGCAGCTTAATTTCAGGAGAGACCCAGTACTTC
CASSLISGETQYF
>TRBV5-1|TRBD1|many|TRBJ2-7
TGCGCCAGCAGCTGGACAGGGGGCACCTACGAGCAGTACTTC
CASSWTGGTYEQYF
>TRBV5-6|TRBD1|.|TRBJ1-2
TGTGCCAGCAGCTTGGGGGGCTTCGGGACAGGTCTCAGTGGCTTCACCTTC
CASSLGGFGTGLSGFTF